This TCR beta chain was sequenced for a study of blood T cell repertoires in COVID-19. At the level of the study: Sample material is recorded as cDNA or gDNA derived from T cells, B-cell-depleted T cells, or PBMCs.

V was pared by 8 bases and J by 6 bases, with 14 bases between. The CDR3 runs 13 residues. Generated by immunoSEQ multiplex PCR, the TCRdb table keeps only in-frame clones and is missing some. Of roughly 50,000 clones in the sample, about 84% were seen once. V and J are TRBV12-3 or TRBV12-4 and TRBJ2-1, with D maybe TRBD2 (5 bases). What was sequenced was peripheral blood. The clonotype comes from a woman aged 60-75 years with acute or convalescent COVID-19. The CDR3 region is CASSAATRNEQFF. CDR3 in DNA: TGTGCCAGCTCAGCGGCAACCCGCAATGAGCAGTTCTTC.